These 3 T cell receptor beta chains were all obtained from the same sample, sequenced in a study of graft-versus-host responses after intestinal transplantation. Here immunoSEQ multiplex PCR was the method, and the copy in TCRdb shows in-frame clones only, minus some. Found here are roughly 45,000 clones, about 94% of them singletons; the top ten hold approximately 1.4%. The source material was PBMCs, sampled around 48 weeks after intestinal transplant. All receptors derive from a human patient who received an intestinal transplant, so some T cells may come from the graft donor.

This chain uses TRBV11-1 with TRBJ2-1, with 8 bases that match TRBD2. The trim removed 5 bases at V and 0 bases at J, leaving 15 bases unmatched. CDR1 and CDR2 from the germline V gene are SGHAT and FQDESV (reference sequence). The CDR3 contains 19 residues. CDR3: CASSRLRGASKSSYNEQFF. CDR3 DNA sequence: TGTGCCAGCAGCCGCTTGCGGGGGGCCTCCAAGAGCTCCTACAATGAGCAGTTCTTC.

This clone has only a few counts. This rearrangement joins TRBV6-5 to TRBJ2-3, with D perhaps TRBD2 (5 bases). The CDR3 totals 15 residues. Germline-derived CDR1 and CDR2 are MNHEY and SVGAGI. Trimming stripped 2 bases from V and 6 bases from J, with 15 bases between. This chain's CDR3 is CASSYDYQVADTQYF. In DNA, the CDR3 is TGTGCCAGCAGTTACGACTACCAGGTGGCTGATACGCAGTATTTT.

The chain joins TRBV28 to TRBJ1-2; D call uncertain. Trimming removed 6 bases at V and 6 bases at J, with 8 bases between. This CDR3 contains 11 residues. Germline V gives CDR1 MDHEN, CDR2 SYDVKM. The CDR3 DNA follows: TGTGCCAGCAGCCTTGCGCATGGCTACACCTTC. This codes for CASSLAHGYTF.